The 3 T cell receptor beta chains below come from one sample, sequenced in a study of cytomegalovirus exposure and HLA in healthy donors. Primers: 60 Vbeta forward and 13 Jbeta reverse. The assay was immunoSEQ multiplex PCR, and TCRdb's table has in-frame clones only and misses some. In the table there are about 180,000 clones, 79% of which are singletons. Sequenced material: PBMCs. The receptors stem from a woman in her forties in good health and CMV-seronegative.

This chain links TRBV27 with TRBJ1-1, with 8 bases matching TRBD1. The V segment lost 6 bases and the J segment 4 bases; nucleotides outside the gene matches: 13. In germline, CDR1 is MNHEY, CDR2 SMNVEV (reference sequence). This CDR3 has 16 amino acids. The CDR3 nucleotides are TGTGCCAGCAGGCTTAATACAGGGGGTTGGGGCACTGAAGCTTTCTTT. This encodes CASRLNTGGWGTEAFF.

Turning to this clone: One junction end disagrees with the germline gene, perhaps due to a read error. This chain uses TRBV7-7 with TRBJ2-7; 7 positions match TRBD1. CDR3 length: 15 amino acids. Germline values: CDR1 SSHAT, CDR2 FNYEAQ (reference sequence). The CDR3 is CASSKEQGSPYEQYF. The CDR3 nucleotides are TGTGCTAGCAGCAAGGAACAGGGGTCCCCCTACGAGCAGTACTTC.

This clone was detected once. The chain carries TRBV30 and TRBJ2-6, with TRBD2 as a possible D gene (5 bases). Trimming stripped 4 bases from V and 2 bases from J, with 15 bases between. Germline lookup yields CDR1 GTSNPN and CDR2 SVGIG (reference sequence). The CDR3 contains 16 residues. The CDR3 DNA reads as TGTGCCTGGATGAAGAGGGCCCGAGCTGGGGCCAACGTCCTGACTTTC. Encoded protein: CAWMKRARAGANVLTF.